This T cell receptor beta chain was captured by sequencing in a study of tumor-infiltrating lymphocytes in primary liver carcinoma. About the study: Aged between 30 and 69 years, the patients were men and women. Study observations and caveats: When set against blood, tumors had a significantly higher top-250-clone fraction (p = 0.039).

Constant-region priming of about 500 ng total RNA yielded TCR beta cDNA. It was through three nested multiplex PCR rounds of slightly modified ARM-PCR that TCR beta libraries arose. PCR rounds one and two used TRBV1-TRBV30 forward primers with a C-beta reverse primer for roughly 9 cycles each. One entry per CDR3 protein results from TCRdb running MiXCR on the multiplex PCR reads. This table holds around 330,000 distinct CDR3 sequences, over 55% found once. The V gene's germline CDR1 is MNHEY and CDR2 SVGEGT. This CDR3 spans 15 amino acids. V trimming: 6 bases; J trimming: 6 bases; junction bases outside the gene matches: 10. A remark on this clonotype: The antigen is not known. This could be a read error, since a much larger clone is one nucleotide away.

Blood RNA was derived from unsorted whole blood, and germline DNA was extracted too. The patients carried chronic HBV infection and had received no treatment. Sequencing was carried out using peripheral blood. The J gene is TRBJ1-5, the V gene TRBV6-2 or TRBV6-3, with 8 bases matching TRBD1. The sequence was collected from a man aged 35 to 55 with primary liver carcinoma and hepatitis B virus infection. The CDR3 nucleotides read TGTGCCAGCAGCGACCGGACAGGGTCTTCTCAGCCCCAGCATTTT. Its translation: CASSDRTGSSQPQHF.